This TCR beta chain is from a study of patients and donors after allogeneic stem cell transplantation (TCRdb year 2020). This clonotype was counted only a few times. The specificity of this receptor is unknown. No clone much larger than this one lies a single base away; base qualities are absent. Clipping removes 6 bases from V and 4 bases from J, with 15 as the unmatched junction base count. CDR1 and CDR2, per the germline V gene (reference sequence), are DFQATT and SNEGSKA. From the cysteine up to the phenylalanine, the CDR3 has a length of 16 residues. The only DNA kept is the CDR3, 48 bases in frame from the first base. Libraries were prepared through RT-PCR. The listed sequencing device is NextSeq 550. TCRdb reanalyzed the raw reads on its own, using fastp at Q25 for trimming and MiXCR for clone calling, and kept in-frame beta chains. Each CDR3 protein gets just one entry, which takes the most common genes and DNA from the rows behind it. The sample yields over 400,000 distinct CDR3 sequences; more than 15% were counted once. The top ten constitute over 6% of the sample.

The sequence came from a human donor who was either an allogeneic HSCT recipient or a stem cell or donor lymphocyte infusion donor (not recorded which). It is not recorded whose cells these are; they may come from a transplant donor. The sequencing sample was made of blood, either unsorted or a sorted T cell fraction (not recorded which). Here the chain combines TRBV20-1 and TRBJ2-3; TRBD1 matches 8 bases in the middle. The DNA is TGCAGTGCCAGCGATCCCCCAGGGGGCCCTTCAGATACGCAGTATTTT. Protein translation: CSASDPPGGPSDTQYF.